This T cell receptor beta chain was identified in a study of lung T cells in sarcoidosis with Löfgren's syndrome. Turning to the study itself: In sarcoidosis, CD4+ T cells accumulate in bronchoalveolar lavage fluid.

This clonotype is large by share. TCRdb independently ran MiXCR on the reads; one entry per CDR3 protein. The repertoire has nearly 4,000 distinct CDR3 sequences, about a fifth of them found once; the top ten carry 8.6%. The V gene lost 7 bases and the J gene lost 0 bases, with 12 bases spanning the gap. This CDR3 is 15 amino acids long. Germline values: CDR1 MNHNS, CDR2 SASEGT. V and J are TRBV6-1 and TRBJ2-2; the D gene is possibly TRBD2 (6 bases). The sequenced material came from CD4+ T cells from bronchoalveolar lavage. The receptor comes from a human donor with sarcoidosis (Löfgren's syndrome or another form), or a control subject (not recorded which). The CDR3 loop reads CASKIAETNTGELFF. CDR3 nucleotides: TGTGCCAGCAAAATAGCGGAAACGAACACCGGGGAGCTGTTTTTT.